What follows are 13 T cell receptor beta chains derived from one specimen sequenced in a study. TCRdb reprocessed the 5' RACE reads with MiXCR, giving one entry per CDR3 protein. The repertoire holds over 40,000 distinct CDR3 sequences, with over 20% as singletons. The sorted Tregs were CD4+CD25+CD127-/low cells. The sequencing input was Tregs sorted from a lymph node. These TCRs come from a female donor with breast cancer.

J is TRBJ2-1 and V is TRBV20-1, with D possibly TRBD1 on 6 matching bases. Germline loops: CDR1 DFQATT, CDR2 SNEGSKA (reference sequence). The CDR3 consists of 13 residues. The V end lost 5 bases, the J end lost 4 bases, and 12 bases lay between the germline ends. The CDR3 bases are TGCAGTGCTTCGGGACACACATACAATGAGCAGTTCTTC. It yields the protein CSASGHTYNEQFF.

The chain employs TRBV12-3 or TRBV12-4 and TRBJ2-1, with 7 bases aligning to TRBD1. This CDR3 has 18 amino acids. V dropped 5 bases and J dropped 3; count of bases not matched to a gene: 16. The CDR3 loop reads CASSLRQGALPYYNEQFF. In DNA, the CDR3 is TGTGCCAGCAGTCTAAGACAGGGCGCGCTACCGTACTACAATGAGCAGTTCTTC.

This clonotype was observed many times. The chain recombines TRBV11-2 with TRBJ2-5; D not resolved. Germline V gives CDR1 SGHAT, CDR2 FQNNGV. This CDR3 spans 14 amino acids. Trimming cost V 4 bases and J 4 bases, with 13 bases left between them. CDR3 sequence reads: CASSWGRSTETQYF. DNA of the CDR3: TGTGCCAGCAGCTGGGGTCGGAGCACAGAGACCCAGTACTTC.

This clonotype has a count of ten or more. The DNA of the CDR3 is TGTGCCACCAGCGGTATCGAGACCCAGTACTTC. Encoded protein: CATSGIETQYF. The V gene is TRBV15, the J gene TRBJ2-5, with D unresolved. This CDR3 is 11 amino acids long. Per germline, CDR1 LNHNV and CDR2 YYDKDF (reference sequence). The V and J ends lost 5 bases and 5 bases respectively, with 6 bases between them.

Concerning this clonotype itself: It may be a read error: a sequence one base away is much more abundant. This chain connects TRBV2 to TRBJ1-2; no reliable D call. With 1 base removed from V and 6 bases from J, the gap between germline ends came to 9 bases. This CDR3 contains 13 residues. Looked up from germline, CDR1 is SNHLY and CDR2 is FYNNEI. Here the CDR3 DNA reads TGTGCCAGCAGTGAAGTTCCTTGGGATGGCTACACCTTC. This translates into CASSEVPWDGYTF.

This clonotype was counted between two and nine times. The CDR3 spells CSARDYGTTGPQETQYF. The CDR3 DNA is TGCAGTGCTAGAGATTACGGGACGACAGGGCCACAAGAGACCCAGTACTTC. The chain couples TRBV20-1 to TRBJ2-5; 7 nucleotides line up with TRBD1. Germline V CDR1 and CDR2: DFQATT, SNEGSKA (reference sequence). The CDR3 is 17 amino acids. Trimming removed 0 bases from V and 2 bases from J; junction bases left unmatched: 12.

The V and J genes are TRBV30 and TRBJ2-2; 10 bases line up with TRBD2. Germline V gives CDR1 GTSNPN, CDR2 SVGIG (reference sequence). The CDR3 spans 18 residues. J lost 0 bases, V lost 1 base, and 8 bases had no gene match. CDR3 in DNA: TGTGCCTGGAGTGCAACCGGGACTAGCGTATCGAACACCGGGGAGCTGTTTTTT. Amino acid sequence: CAWSATGTSVSNTGELFF.

Concerning this clonotype: Given a much more abundant clone one base away, this may be a read error. The chain combines TRBV4-2 with TRBJ2-5; D gene ambiguous. The CDR3 loop spans 11 amino acids. Germline V gene data show CDR1 as LGHNA and CDR2 as YNFKEQ. CDR3 bases: TGTGCCAGCAGCCCGGGTGAGACCAAGTACTTC. This gives the protein CASSPGETKYF.

This clonotype was seen at least ten times. The chain employs TRBV7-2 and TRBJ2-5, with D tentatively TRBD2 (5 bases). V dropped 1 base and J dropped 5 bases, with 11 bases sitting between them. CDR3 length: 14 residues. Per germline, CDR1 SGHTA and CDR2 FQGNSA. The CDR3 loop reads CASSLELVSETQYF. For the CDR3, the DNA is TGTGCCAGCAGCTTAGAACTAGTCTCCGAGACCCAGTACTTC.

On this clonotype: With a much larger clone just one base away, this may be a read error. V usage is TRBV4-2 and J usage is TRBJ2-1; D ambiguous. Between the trimmed V and J ends, which lost 4 bases and 9 bases, there was a span of 13 bases. CDR1 and CDR2 (germline): LGHNA, YNFKEQ. The CDR3 runs to 13 residues. For the CDR3, the DNA is TGTGCCAGCAGCCTTGGTCGGACCAGTGAGCAGTTCTTC. Translated: CASSLGRTSEQFF.

In regard to this clonotype: One junction end does not reproduce the germline sequence, and a read error may be involved. In DNA, the CDR3 is TGTGCCAGCAGCGTAGGCACGGGGTTAGGGTACGAGCAGCACTTC. It specifies CASSVGTGLGYEQHF. The V call is TRBV9, the J call TRBJ2-7; possible D gene TRBD2, 5 bases. Germline assignment: CDR1 SGDLS and CDR2 YYNGEE. This CDR3 spans 15 amino acids.

This clonotype occurred many times. V is TRBV7-9 and J is TRBJ2-1, with 7 bases lining up with TRBD1. CDR1 SEHNR and CDR2 FQNEAQ come from the germline V gene (reference sequence). The V gene end was trimmed by 5 bases and the J gene end by 1 base; junction bases not matched to a gene: 8. The CDR3 loop spans 16 amino acids. CDR3 in DNA: TGTGCCAGCAGCCCAAAGACAGGGTTATCCTACAATGAGCAGTTCTTC. It is translated as CASSPKTGLSYNEQFF.

V and J are TRBV12-3 or TRBV12-4 and TRBJ1-5; TRBD1 aligns across 10 bases. J gave up 5 bases and V 6 bases, and 7 bases lay outside the gene matches. CDR3 length: 15 amino acids. DNA of the CDR3: TGTGCCAGCAGGTATGGGACAGGGGCATATCAGCCCCAGCATTTT. Amino acid sequence: CASRYGTGAYQPQHF.